This paragraph covers one T cell receptor (beta chain) sequence. This entry comes from a study of blood T cell repertoires in COVID-19. Study summary: The United States, Italy and Spain supplied acute and convalescent COVID-19 samples. T cells, B-cell-depleted T cells, or PBMCs provided the cDNA or gDNA that served as material.

Only in-frame clones appear in the TCRdb table, and some are missing; sequencing was by immunoSEQ multiplex PCR. In the table there are around 300,000 clones, 65% to 90% of which are singletons. The clonotype comes from a woman in her 70s with COVID-19, enrolled during active disease. Sequenced: peripheral blood.

CDR3 in amino acids: CASSPRGGAYEQYF. CDR3 in DNA: TGTGCCAGCAGCCCGCGGGGGGGGGCCTACGAGCAGTACTTC. This chain links TRBV3-1 (or the pseudogene TRBV3-2) with TRBJ2-7; 9 bases align to TRBD2. The V segment lost 4 bases and the J segment 2 bases; nucleotides outside the gene matches: 3. Germline V lookup: CDR1 LGHDT, CDR2 YNNKEL (reference sequence). CDR3 length: 14 residues.